This entry concerns a single T cell receptor (beta chain). No antigen is known for it. An even split of each subset's genomic DNA across several immunoSEQ plates was performed. TCRdb keeps only in-frame clones here, not all; method: immunoSEQ multiplex PCR. The sample consists of over 2 million clones, about 90% of them appearing once. This specimen comes from a study of shared clonotypes between healthy human individuals. Study information: Each donor contributed plates that comprised three CD4 naive, three CD4 memory, two CD8 naive and one CD8 memory. Study findings and constraints: Only blood underwent sampling, and tissue repertoires likely differ.

The investigators split CD4+ cells into a CD45RA+ naive subset and a CD45RA-negative memory subset. The V end was cut by 1 base, the J end by 9 bases, with 11 bases between. Germline V CDR1 and CDR2: SGHRS, YFSETQ. The CDR3 is 13 residues long. This chain uses TRBV5-1 with TRBJ2-1, with no clear D. This clonotype was sampled from a man younger than 35 in good health. Some clones in this sample may be carry-over from other donors' samples. The source material was naive CD4+ T cells from PBMCs. Subset given: CD45RA+ positively selected. The CDR3 loop reads CASSLTGLGEQFF. The CDR3 coding sequence is TGCGCCAGCAGCTTGACGGGTTTGGGTGAGCAGTTCTTC. The whole variable domain, remainder taken from reference TRBV5-1 and TRBJ2-1, is KAGVTQTPRYLIKTRGQQVTLSCSPISGHRSVSWYQQTPGQGLQFLFEYFSETQRNKGNFPGRFSGRQFSNSRSEMNVSTLELGDSALYLCASSLTGLGEQFFGPGTRLTVL.